The present T cell receptor beta chain was sequenced within a study of TIL therapy for anti-PD-1-resistant metastatic lung cancer (dated by TCRdb to about 2021). The study in broad terms: Before any PD-1/PD-L1 blockade was given, tumors were harvested, nivolumab was then administered, and patients who progressed went on to receive lymphodepletion, an infusion of expanded TIL, and IL-2. A median age of around 54 years (range about 35-75) and a median tumor PD-L1 proportion score of roughly 5.4% were recorded among enrolled patients. Most of the cohort had lung adenocarcinoma, a handful of tumors were EGFR-mutant and two were ALK-rearranged, and half of the patients were current or former smokers. Across the cohort, whole-exome sequencing showed a median non-synonymous tumor mutation burden of more than 1.3 mutations per megabase. T cell receptor beta sequencing of tumor and peripheral blood was used to follow clonotypes across the tumor, the expanded TIL product and serial blood samples. The research as a whole found: Generalizability was limited because the cohort was highly selected, with more treatment-naive, never-smoker and oncogene-addicted patients included than is typical. The baseline peripheral repertoire was partially replaced by infused TIL clonotypes, which then decayed over months, and persistence showed no apparent association with response. The study protocol defined all tumor marker inferences as exploratory.

TCR beta CDR3 regions were amplified from genomic DNA by bias-controlled multiplex PCR with the immunoSEQ v3 hsTCRB kit. The TCR libraries were sequenced on an Illumina NextSeq 500 to 2 million or so read pairs for survey level or about 4.5-6 million read pairs for deep level. Processing in the source paper ran as follows. The immunoSEQ Analyzer software assigned V, D and J genes, filtered out non-productive sequences, and reported clonality. Repertoires of infused TIL and blood were compared using productive Simpson clonality and the Morisita overlap index of productive TRB rearrangements. The absolute count of a clonotype in blood was estimated by multiplying the lymphocyte count by the CD3+ fraction and by the productive frequency of the clone. TCRdb obtained this table from immuneACCESS and retained in-frame rearrangements with V and J assigned. These tables miss some clones; where compared with another copy, unresolved V genes account for less than half of the shortfall, and the remainder is unexplained. For V, J and clone size, that table is used; D and trimming come from the DNA. Across this sample there are fewer than 20,000 clones, with 70% to 85% seen only once. More than 30% of the sample is held by the ten biggest clonotypes.

Remarks on this clone: No antigen is known for it. One base away there is no much larger clone; base qualities are not given.

Reading the label with the study, this specimen's time point is: pre-treatment sample, taken before nivolumab and TIL therapy. Adults with stage 4 NSCLC were enrolled from October 2017 to January 2020 in a dual-center phase I trial. The samples were drawn from an open-label, single-arm phase I trial testing tumor-infiltrating lymphocyte therapy combined with nivolumab in advanced non-small cell lung cancer. Blood mononuclear cells were isolated from EDTA tubes by Ficoll gradient and were snap-frozen as pellets, and DNA was extracted with a Qiagen mini-prep kit. The CDR3 goes from the cysteine to the phenylalanine over 12 residues. Only the CDR3 part of the read is kept: 36 bases, read in frame from the first base. CDR1 SGHTA and CDR2 FQGNSA are derived from the germline V gene. The germline ends are 2 bases apart after V is trimmed by 2 bases and J by 2 bases.

This sequence originates from a person aged 25 to 85 with non-small cell lung cancer. Recombination joined TRBV7-2 with TRBJ2-3; there is no confident call for the D gene. The starting material was blood, obtained at baseline. The CDR3 loop reads CASSLFTDTQYF. The DNA sequence follows: TGTGCCAGCAGCTTATTCACAGATACGCAGTATTTT.